This TCR beta chain was profiled in a study of blood T cell repertoires in COVID-19. Across the study: Samples of COVID-19 (acute and convalescent) were obtained from the United States, Italy and Spain.

Germline loops: CDR1 SQVTM, CDR2 ANQGSEA. Germline trimming cut 4 bases from V and 6 bases from J; bases unmatched to any gene: 10. There are 16 residues in the CDR3. Data came from immunoSEQ multiplex PCR; TCRdb stores just in-frame clones and leaves some out. Of about 280,000 clones detected, over 75% appear once; the ten largest clones hold 9% to 9.5%. This clone was detected only a few times. The chain employs TRBV29-1 and TRBJ2-1, with 12 positions matching TRBD2. This clonotype was sampled from a man in his late teens or twenties with active or convalescent COVID-19. The sample consisted of peripheral blood. CDR3: CSVGPGLAGRVNEQFF. DNA of the CDR3: TGCAGCGTTGGACCGGGACTAGCGGGCCGGGTCAATGAGCAGTTCTTC.